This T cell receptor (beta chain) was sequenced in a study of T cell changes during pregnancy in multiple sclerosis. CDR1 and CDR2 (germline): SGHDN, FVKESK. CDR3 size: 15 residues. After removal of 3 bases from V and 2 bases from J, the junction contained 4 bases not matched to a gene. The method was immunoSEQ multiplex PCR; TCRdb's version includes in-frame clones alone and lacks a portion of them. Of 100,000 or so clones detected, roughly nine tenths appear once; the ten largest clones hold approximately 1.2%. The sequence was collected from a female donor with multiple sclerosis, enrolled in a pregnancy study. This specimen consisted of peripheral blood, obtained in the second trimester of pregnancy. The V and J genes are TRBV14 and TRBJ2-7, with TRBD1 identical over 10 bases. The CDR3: CASSHAGTGAYEQYF. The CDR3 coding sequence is TGTGCCAGCAGCCATGCCGGGACAGGGGCCTACGAGCAGTACTTC. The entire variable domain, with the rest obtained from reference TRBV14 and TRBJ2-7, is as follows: EAGVTQFPSHSVIEKGQTVTLRCDPISGHDNLYWYRRVMGKEIKFLLHFVKESKQDESGMPNNRFLAERTGGTYSTLKVQPAELEDSGVYFCASSHAGTGAYEQYFGPGTRLTVT.